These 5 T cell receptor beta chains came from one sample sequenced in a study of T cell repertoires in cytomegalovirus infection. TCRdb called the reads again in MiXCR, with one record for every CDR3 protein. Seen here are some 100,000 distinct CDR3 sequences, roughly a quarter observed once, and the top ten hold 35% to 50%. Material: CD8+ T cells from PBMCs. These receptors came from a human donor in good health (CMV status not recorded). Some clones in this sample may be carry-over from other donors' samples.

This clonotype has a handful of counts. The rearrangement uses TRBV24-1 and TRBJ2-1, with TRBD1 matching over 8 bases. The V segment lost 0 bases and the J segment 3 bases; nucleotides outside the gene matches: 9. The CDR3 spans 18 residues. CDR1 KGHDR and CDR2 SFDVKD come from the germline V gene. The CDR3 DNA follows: TGTGCCACCAGTGATTTGGAATATTGGACAGGGAGCTACAATGAGCAGTTCTTC. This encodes CATSDLEYWTGSYNEQFF.

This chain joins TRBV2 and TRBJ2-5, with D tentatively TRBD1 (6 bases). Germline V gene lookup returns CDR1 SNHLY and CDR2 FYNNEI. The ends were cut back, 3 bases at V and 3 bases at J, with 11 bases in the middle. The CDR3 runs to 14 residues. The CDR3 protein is CASSEGAVEETQYF. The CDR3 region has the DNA TGTGCCAGCAGTGAGGGGGCCGTTGAAGAGACCCAGTACTTC. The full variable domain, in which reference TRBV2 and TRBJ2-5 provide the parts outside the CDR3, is EPEVTQTPSHQVTQMGQEVILRCVPISNHLYFYWYRQILGQKVEFLVSFYNNEISEKSEIFDDQFSVERPDGSNFTLKIRSTKLEDSAMYFCASSEGAVEETQYFGPGTRLLVL.

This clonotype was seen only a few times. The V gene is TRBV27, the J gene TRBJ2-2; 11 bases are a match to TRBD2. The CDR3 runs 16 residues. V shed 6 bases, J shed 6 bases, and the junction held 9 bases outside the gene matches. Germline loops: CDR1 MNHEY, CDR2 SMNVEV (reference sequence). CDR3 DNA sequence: TGTGCCAGCAGCCGTCTAGCGGGGGGTCAATCCGGGGAGCTGTTTTTT. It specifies CASSRLAGGQSGELFF.

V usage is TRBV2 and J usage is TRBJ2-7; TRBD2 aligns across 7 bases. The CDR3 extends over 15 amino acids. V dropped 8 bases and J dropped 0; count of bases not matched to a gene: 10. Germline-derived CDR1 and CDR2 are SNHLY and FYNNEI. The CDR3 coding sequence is TGTGCCAGCCAAGGAACTAGCGTGAACTCCTACGAGCAGTACTTC. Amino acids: CASQGTSVNSYEQYF.

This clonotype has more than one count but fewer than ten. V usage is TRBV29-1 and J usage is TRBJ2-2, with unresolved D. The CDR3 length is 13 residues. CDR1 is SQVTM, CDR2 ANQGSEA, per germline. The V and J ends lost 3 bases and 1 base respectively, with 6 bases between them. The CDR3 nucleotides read TGCAGCGTTGACGTCGGGAACACCGGGGAGCTGTTTTTT. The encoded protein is CSVDVGNTGELFF.